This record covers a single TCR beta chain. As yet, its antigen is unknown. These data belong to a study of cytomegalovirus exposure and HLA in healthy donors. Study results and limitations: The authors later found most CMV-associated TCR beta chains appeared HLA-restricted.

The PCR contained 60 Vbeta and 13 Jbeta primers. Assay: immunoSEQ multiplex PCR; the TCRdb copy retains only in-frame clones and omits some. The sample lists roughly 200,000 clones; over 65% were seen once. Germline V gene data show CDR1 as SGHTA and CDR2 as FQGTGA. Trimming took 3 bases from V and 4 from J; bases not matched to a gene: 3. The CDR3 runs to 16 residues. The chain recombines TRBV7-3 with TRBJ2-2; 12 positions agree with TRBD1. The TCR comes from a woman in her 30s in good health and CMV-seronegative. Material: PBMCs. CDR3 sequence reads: CASSFRDRGRTGELFF. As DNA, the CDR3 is TGTGCCAGCAGCTTCCGGGACAGGGGGCGCACCGGGGAGCTGTTTTTT.